These 31 T cell receptor beta chains share one sample of origin, sequenced in a study of technical replicates of blood from a handful of donors. The method was immunoSEQ multiplex PCR; TCRdb's version includes in-frame clones alone and lacks a portion of them. The profile shows about 100,000 clones, under 97% of them singletons. Source material: T cells isolated from PBMCs. Receptors were obtained from a human donor in good health.

V gene TRBV7-8 combines with J gene TRBJ1-4; D is uncertain. V lost 3 bases to trimming and J lost 8 bases, with 16 bases between them. From germline, CDR1 is SGHVS and CDR2 FQNEAQ. The CDR3 covers 15 residues. The CDR3 nucleotides are TGTGCCAGCAGCTTGAACAGTGAACTCTACGAAAAACTGTTTTTT. Translation gives CASSLNSELYEKLFF.

V is TRBV19 and J is TRBJ2-3; 11 bases are shared with TRBD2. The CDR3 is 13 amino acids. The ends lost 7 bases at V and 7 bases at J; junction bases unmatched: 4. Germline V gives CDR1 LNHDA, CDR2 SQIVND (reference sequence). As DNA, the CDR3 is TGTGCCAGTAAACTAGCGGGGGCTAATACGCAGTATTTT. This gives the protein CASKLAGANTQYF.

This clone was detected many times. The chain is built from TRBV28 and TRBJ2-3; TRBD1 is a possible D gene (6 bases). The CDR3 runs to 19 residues. Germline assignment: CDR1 MDHEN and CDR2 SYDVKM. With 2 bases removed from V and 2 bases from J, the gap between germline ends came to 23 bases. CDR3 sequence reads: CASSLRQEGTHTHTDTQYF. The DNA of the CDR3 is TGTGCCAGCAGTTTAAGGCAGGAAGGGACACACACACACACAGATACGCAGTATTTT.

J is TRBJ1-6 and V is TRBV6-6; D is ambiguous. CDR1 is MNHNY, CDR2 SVGAGI, per germline (reference sequence). The length of the CDR3 is 15 residues. The ends were cut back, 0 bases at V and 9 bases at J, with 12 bases in the middle. DNA for the CDR3: TGTGCCAGCAGTTACTCCTCCGGGGTTGGTTCACCCCTCCACTTT. Residues: CASSYSSGVGSPLHF.

This clone occurred once. This sequence joins TRBV9 and TRBJ1-2; 9 bases align to TRBD1. The CDR3 totals 15 residues. Trimming removed 3 bases from V and 4 bases from J; junction bases left unmatched: 7. Germline values: CDR1 SGDLS, CDR2 YYNGEE. CDR3 sequence reads: CASSETGTGSYGYTF. CDR3 sequence (DNA): TGTGCCAGCAGCGAGACCGGGACAGGGTCCTATGGCTACACCTTC.

The rearrangement joins TRBV6-6 to TRBJ2-5, with 13 bases that match TRBD2. Germline assignment: CDR1 MNHNY and CDR2 SVGAGI (reference sequence). V lost 8 bases, J lost 1 base, and 1 base stayed unmatched. This CDR3 has 14 residues. In nucleotides, the CDR3 is TGTGCCAGCGGACTAGCGGGGGCCCAAGAGACCCAGTACTTC. Residues: CASGLAGAQETQYF.

The rearrangement uses TRBV5-8 and TRBJ2-7, with 8 bases that match TRBD1. The germline V gene encodes CDR1 SGHTS and CDR2 YDEGEE. With 4 bases clipped from V and 6 bases from J, the junction kept 12 bases outside the gene matches. CDR3 length equals 15 residues. CDR3 sequence (DNA): TGTGCCAGCAGCCAGACGGGACAGGCGTACTCCGAGCAGTACTTC. Translated: CASSQTGQAYSEQYF.

This clone showed up just once. The rearrangement joins TRBV6-4 to TRBJ1-1, with 8 bases identical to TRBD1. J was trimmed by 0 bases and V by 6 bases; bases with no gene match: 3. This CDR3 has 14 residues. Germline V gene lookup returns CDR1 MRHNA and CDR2 SNTAGT. The DNA of the CDR3 is TGTGCCAGCAGGGGACAGGATATGAACACTGAAGCTTTCTTT. Protein sequence: CASRGQDMNTEAFF.

V is TRBV4-1 and J is TRBJ1-5; 10 nucleotides align to TRBD1. This CDR3 comprises 15 residues. Germline CDR1 reads MGHRA; CDR2 reads YSYEKL. Germline trimming cut 4 bases from V and 4 bases from J; bases unmatched to any gene: 4. In DNA form, the CDR3 reads TGCGCCAGCAGCCCCCCGGGACAGGGGAATCAGCCCCAGCATTTT. Residues: CASSPPGQGNQPQHF.

The chain combines TRBV6-5 with TRBJ1-5; TRBD1 matches at 9 bases. This CDR3 is 14 amino acids long. Germline V CDR1 and CDR2: MNHEY, SVGAGI. V gave up 5 bases and J gave up 5 bases; unmatched junction bases: 4. The CDR3 region is CASSQDRGDQPQHF. For the CDR3, the DNA is TGTGCCAGCAGTCAGGACAGGGGCGATCAGCCCCAGCATTTT.

The chain combines TRBV27 with TRBJ2-1; no clear D. V was trimmed by 6 bases and J by 14 bases, leaving 20 bases between them. The CDR3 loop spans 13 amino acids. Germline CDR1 MNHEY, CDR2 SMNVEV (reference sequence). CDR3 nucleotides: TGTGCCAGCAGCTCCGGGTCACTGTGGCTCGAGTTCTTC. Protein product: CASSSGSLWLEFF.

The chain uses TRBV29-1 and TRBJ2-7; TRBD1 matches 10 bases. CDR1 is SQVTM, CDR2 ANQGSEA, per germline. This CDR3 is built from 14 residues. Trimming took 6 bases from V and 1 from J; bases not matched to a gene: 6. Here the CDR3 reads CSVGPGQGSYEQYF. In DNA form, the CDR3 reads TGCAGCGTAGGTCCGGGACAGGGGTCCTACGAGCAGTACTTC.

The genes are TRBV5-4 and TRBJ2-5; TRBD2 matches 9 bases. The CDR3 runs 16 residues. The V segment lost 2 bases and the J segment 5 bases; nucleotides outside the gene matches: 10. CDR1 and CDR2 (germline): SGHNT, YYREEE (reference sequence). The CDR3 DNA sequence: TGTGCCAGCAGCTTAGTTTTTGCGGGAGGGGGGGAGACCCAGTACTTC. Translated, it gives CASSLVFAGGGETQYF.

This clone was detected a few times. The rearrangement joins TRBV7-8 to TRBJ1-2; TRBD1 might be the D (6 bases). The CDR3 runs to 14 residues. With 5 bases removed from V and 0 bases from J, the gap between germline ends came to 10 bases. Germline lookup yields CDR1 SGHVS and CDR2 FQNEAQ. This CDR3 is CASSPTGSNYGYTF. The CDR3 bases are TGTGCCAGCAGCCCGACAGGCTCTAACTATGGCTACACCTTC.

This chain uses TRBV9 with TRBJ2-3, with TRBD2 matching 9 bases. Trimming at V came to 0 bases and at J to 4 bases, leaving 18 bases not matched to a gene. Germline assignment: CDR1 SGDLS and CDR2 YYNGEE. The CDR3 is made up of 20 amino acids. DNA of the CDR3: TGTGCCAGCAGCGTAGCTGGCGGTAGCGGGAGTTGGTCCTTCCCAGATACGCAGTATTTT. Translating it yields CASSVAGGSGSWSFPDTQYF. Drawing the rest from reference TRBV9 and TRBJ2-3, the complete variable domain is DSGVTQTPKHLITATGQRVTLRCSPRSGDLSVYWYQQSLDQGLQFLIQYYNGEERAKGNILERFSAQQFPDLHSELNLSSLELGDSALYFCASSVAGGSGSWSFPDTQYFGPGTRLTVL.

This clone was recorded once. The chain couples TRBV19 to TRBJ1-1; D is unclear. The V and J ends lost 6 bases and 0 bases respectively, with 8 bases between them. The length of the CDR3 is 13 residues. The germline CDR1 and CDR2 sequences are LNHDA and SQIVND (reference sequence). The DNA for the CDR3 is TGTGCCAGTAGCCCTGGCCTGAACACTGAAGCTTTCTTT. Amino acids: CASSPGLNTEAFF.

The gene calls are TRBV10-3 and TRBJ1-5; D uncertain. The CDR3 is 15 residues long. CDR1 and CDR2 (germline): ENHRY, SYGVKD. Trimming removed 6 bases from V and 0 bases from J, with 12 bases in between. The CDR3 protein is CAISPDTSSNQPQHF. The CDR3 coding sequence is TGTGCCATCAGCCCAGATACAAGTAGCAATCAGCCCCAGCATTTT.

This clone was recorded a few times. The chain uses TRBV7-9 and TRBJ1-2, with TRBD1 matching over 7 bases. Unmatched junction bases numbered 5, after V lost 4 bases and J lost 6 bases. The CDR3 totals 13 residues. Germline values: CDR1 SEHNR, CDR2 FQNEAQ (reference sequence). CDR3 protein: CASSSYTGDGYTF. Here the CDR3 DNA reads TGTGCCAGCAGCTCTTATACAGGGGATGGCTACACCTTC.

This chain uses TRBV28 with TRBJ1-5, with 7 bases lining up with TRBD1. Germline-derived CDR1 and CDR2 are MDHEN and SYDVKM. V lost 2 bases to trimming and J lost 3 bases; unmatched junction nucleotides: 4. The CDR3 covers 15 residues. The CDR3 DNA sequence: TGTGCCAGCAGTTTAGGGACAGTATACAATCAGCCCCAGCATTTT. Its translation is CASSLGTVYNQPQHF.

The chain links TRBV10-3 to TRBJ1-3; tentative D call: TRBD1 (6 bases). V lost 8 bases and J lost 7, with 21 bases in between. Germline V gene data show CDR1 as ENHRY and CDR2 as SYGVKD. CDR3 size: 15 residues. The CDR3 here is CAIRNSDRSGNTIYF. Here the CDR3 DNA reads TGTGCCATCCGAAACTCCGACAGGTCAGGGAACACCATATATTTT.

The J gene is TRBJ2-1, the V gene TRBV28; a possible D gene is TRBD1 (5 bases). The CDR3 is 17 residues long. Per germline, CDR1 MDHEN and CDR2 SYDVKM. V was clipped by 4 bases and J by 7 bases, with 23 bases between them. The CDR3 reads CASSSALQVYLGNEQFF. Written as DNA, the CDR3 is TGTGCCAGCAGTTCAGCACTACAGGTTTACCTGGGGAATGAGCAGTTCTTC. The whole variable domain, remainder taken from reference TRBV28 and TRBJ2-1, is DVKVTQSSRYLVKRTGEKVFLECVQDMDHENMFWYRQDPGLGLRLIYFSYDVKMKEKGDIPEGYSVSREKKERFSLILESASTNQTSMYLCASSSALQVYLGNEQFFGPGTRLTVL.

V usage is TRBV19 and J usage is TRBJ2-7; TRBD2 agrees at 9 bases. The CDR3 sequence is 15 residues long. After removal of 3 bases from V and 5 bases from J, the junction contained 8 bases not matched to a gene. CDR1 is LNHDA and CDR2 is SQIVND in the germline V gene (reference sequence). CDR3: CASSIYAGGVNEQYF. The CDR3 bases are TGTGCCAGTAGTATTTATGCGGGAGGGGTGAACGAGCAGTACTTC.

V and J are TRBV7-9 and TRBJ1-1, with 7 bases aligning to TRBD1. Germline CDR1 reads SEHNR; CDR2 reads FQNEAQ (reference sequence). V trimming: 5 bases; J trimming: 1 base; junction bases outside the gene matches: 4. The CDR3 runs 14 residues. DNA of the CDR3: TGTGCCAGCAGCAGGGGACAGCGGAACACTGAAGCTTTCTTT. Translation: CASSRGQRNTEAFF.

This clone was recorded only once. The chain couples TRBV13 to TRBJ1-2; 8 nucleotides agree with TRBD1. With 5 bases clipped from V and 1 base from J, the junction kept 6 bases outside the gene matches. This CDR3 is built from 15 residues. Germline V CDR1 and CDR2: PRHDT, FYEKMQ (reference sequence). The CDR3 loop reads CASSPRDRYNYGYTF. CDR3 sequence (DNA): TGTGCCAGCAGCCCCCGGGACAGGTATAACTATGGCTACACCTTC.

This chain joins TRBV13 and TRBJ1-5, with D hard to call. CDR3 length: 14 residues. Germline loops: CDR1 PRHDT, CDR2 FYEKMQ (reference sequence). V gave up 4 bases and J gave up 6 bases, with 13 bases separating them. The CDR3 region has the DNA TGTGCCAGCAGCTCCGGACGGGGAGGTCAGCCCCAGCATTTT. It is translated as CASSSGRGGQPQHF. Together with reference TRBV13 and TRBJ1-5, the CDR3 gives the full variable domain: AAGVIQSPRHLIKEKRETATLKCYPIPRHDTVYWYQQGPGQDPQFLISFYEKMQSDKGSIPDRFSAQQFSDYHSELNMSSLELGDSALYFCASSSGRGGQPQHFGDGTRLSIL.

The chain combines TRBV7-8 with TRBJ2-2; 8 nucleotides line up with TRBD2. CDR1 is SGHVS, CDR2 FQNEAQ, per germline. The CDR3 runs 16 residues. Trimming cost V 2 bases and J 0 bases; bases outside gene matches: 2. CDR3 DNA: TGTGCCAGCAGCTTACGCGGGGGGCCGAACACCGGGGAGCTGTTTTTT. This codes for CASSLRGGPNTGELFF. Based on the CDR3 plus reference TRBV7-8 and TRBJ2-2, the full variable domain is GAGVSQSPRYKVAKRGQDVALRCDPISGHVSLFWYQQALGQGPEFLTYFQNEAQLDKSGLPSDRFFAERPEGSVSTLKIQRTQQEDSAVYLCASSLRGGPNTGELFFGEGSRLTVL.

The rearrangement links TRBV19 to TRBJ2-1, with 7 bases aligning to TRBD2. The CDR3 covers 16 residues. Germline V gene sequence: CDR1 LNHDA, CDR2 SQIVND (reference sequence). Trimming removed 9 bases from V and 4 bases from J; junction bases left unmatched: 15. The CDR3 loop reads CARPGRHARLYNEQFF. The DNA for the CDR3 is TGTGCCAGACCCGGGAGGCACGCCCGGTTGTACAATGAGCAGTTCTTC.

CDR3 in amino acids: CASAHPDRGYEQYF. CDR3 in DNA: TGTGCCAGCGCTCACCCGGACAGGGGCTACGAGCAGTACTTC. The chain has TRBV28 and TRBJ2-7, with 9 bases lining up with TRBD1. The germline gives CDR1 MDHEN, CDR2 SYDVKM. V lost 8 bases to trimming and J lost 3 bases; unmatched junction nucleotides: 8. The CDR3 is made up of 14 amino acids.

The chain is built from TRBV4-1 and TRBJ1-5, with D uncertain. V was clipped by 4 bases and J by 0 bases, with 7 bases between them. The germline V gene has CDR1 MGHRA and CDR2 YSYEKL. The CDR3 is made up of 14 amino acids. In DNA, the CDR3 is TGCGCCAGCAGCCCCGGGGATAGCAATCAGCCCCAGCATTTT. Translating it yields CASSPGDSNQPQHF.

This chain links TRBV25-1 with TRBJ2-1; perhaps TRBD2 as D (5 bases). Germline lookup yields CDR1 MGHDK and CDR2 SYGVNS. CDR3 size: 13 residues. The V gene lost 2 bases and the J gene lost 8 bases, with 10 bases spanning the gap. The CDR3 nucleotides are TGTGCCAGCAGTGAAACTAGTTTCTATGAGCAGTTCTTC. Translated, it gives CASSETSFYEQFF.

The chain uses TRBV7-3 and TRBJ2-1; 10 positions match TRBD2. Germline CDR1 SGHTA, CDR2 FQGTGA. This CDR3 is built from 14 residues. With V trimmed by 3 bases and J by 5 bases, 1 base remained unmatched. CDR3 in DNA: TGTGCCAGCAGCTTTCTAGCGGGGGACAATGAGCAGTTCTTC. Translation: CASSFLAGDNEQFF.